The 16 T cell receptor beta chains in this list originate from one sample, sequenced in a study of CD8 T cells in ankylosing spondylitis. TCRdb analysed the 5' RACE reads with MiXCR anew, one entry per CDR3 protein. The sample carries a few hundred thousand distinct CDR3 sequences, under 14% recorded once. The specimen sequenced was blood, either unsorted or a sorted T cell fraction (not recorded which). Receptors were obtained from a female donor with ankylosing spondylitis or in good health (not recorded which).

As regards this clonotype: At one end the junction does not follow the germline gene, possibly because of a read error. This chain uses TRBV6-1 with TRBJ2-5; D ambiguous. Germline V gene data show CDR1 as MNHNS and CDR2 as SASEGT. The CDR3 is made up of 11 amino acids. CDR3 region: CDSSPQETQYF. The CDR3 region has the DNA TGTGACAGCAGCCCTCAAGAGACCCAGTACTTC.

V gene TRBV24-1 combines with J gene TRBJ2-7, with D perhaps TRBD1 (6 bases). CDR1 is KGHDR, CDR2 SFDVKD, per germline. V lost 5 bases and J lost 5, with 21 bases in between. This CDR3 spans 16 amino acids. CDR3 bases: TGTGCCACCAGTGTGGGGTCAGGGGCCCCCGAGAACGAGCAGTACTTC. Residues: CATSVGSGAPENEQYF.

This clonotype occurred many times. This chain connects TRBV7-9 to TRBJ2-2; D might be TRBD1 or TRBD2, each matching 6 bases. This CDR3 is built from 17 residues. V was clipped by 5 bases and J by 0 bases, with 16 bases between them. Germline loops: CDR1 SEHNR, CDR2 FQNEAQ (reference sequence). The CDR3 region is CASSVRRGIANTGELFF. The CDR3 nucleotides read TGTGCCAGCAGCGTTCGGAGGGGGATAGCGAACACCGGGGAGCTGTTTTTT.

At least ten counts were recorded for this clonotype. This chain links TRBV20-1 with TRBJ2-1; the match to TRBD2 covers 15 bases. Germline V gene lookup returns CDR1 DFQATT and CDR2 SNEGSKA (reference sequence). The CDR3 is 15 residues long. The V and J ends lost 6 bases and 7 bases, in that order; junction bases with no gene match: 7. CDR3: CSARTSGRVANEQFF. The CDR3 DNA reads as TGCAGTGCGAGGACTAGCGGGAGGGTAGCGAATGAGCAGTTCTTC.

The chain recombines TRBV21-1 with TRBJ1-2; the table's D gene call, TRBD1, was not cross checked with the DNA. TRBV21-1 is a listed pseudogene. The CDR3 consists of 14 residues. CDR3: CASSKAQGGYGYTF. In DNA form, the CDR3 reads TGTGCCAGCAGCAAAGCCCAGGGCGGCTATGGCTACACCTTC.

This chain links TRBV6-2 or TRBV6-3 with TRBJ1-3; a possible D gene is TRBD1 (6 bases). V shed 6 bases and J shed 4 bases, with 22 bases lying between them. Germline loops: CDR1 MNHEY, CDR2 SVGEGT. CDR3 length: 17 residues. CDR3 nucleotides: TGTGCCAGCAGCATCGGGACATCGACCTTTCGCGGAAACACCATATATTTT. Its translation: CASSIGTSTFRGNTIYF.

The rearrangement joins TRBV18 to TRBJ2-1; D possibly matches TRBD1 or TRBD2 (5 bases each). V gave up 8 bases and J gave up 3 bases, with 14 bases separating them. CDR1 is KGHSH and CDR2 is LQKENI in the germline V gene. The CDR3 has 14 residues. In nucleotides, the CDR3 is TGTGCCAGCACCGGGACCTCTCGCTACAATGAGCAGTTCTTC. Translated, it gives CASTGTSRYNEQFF.

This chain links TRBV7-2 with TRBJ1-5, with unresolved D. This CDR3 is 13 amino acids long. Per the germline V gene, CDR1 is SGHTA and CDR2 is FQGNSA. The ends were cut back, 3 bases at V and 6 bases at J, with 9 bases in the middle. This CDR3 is CASSFQFGQPQHF. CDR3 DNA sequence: TGTGCCAGCAGCTTCCAATTCGGTCAGCCCCAGCATTTT.

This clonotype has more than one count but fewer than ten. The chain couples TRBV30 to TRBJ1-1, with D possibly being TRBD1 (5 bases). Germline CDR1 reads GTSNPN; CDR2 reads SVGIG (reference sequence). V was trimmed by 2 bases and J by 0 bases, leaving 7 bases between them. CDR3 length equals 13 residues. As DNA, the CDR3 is TGTGCCTGGAGTCAACAGGTGAACACTGAAGCTTTCTTT. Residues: CAWSQQVNTEAFF.

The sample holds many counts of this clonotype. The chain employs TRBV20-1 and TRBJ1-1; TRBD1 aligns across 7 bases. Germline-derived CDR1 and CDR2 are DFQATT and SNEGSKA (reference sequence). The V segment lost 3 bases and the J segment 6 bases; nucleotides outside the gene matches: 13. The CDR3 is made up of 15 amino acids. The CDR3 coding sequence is TGCAGTGCTAGTTTTCTCTTACAGGGGTCCTCTGAAGCTTTCTTT. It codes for CSASFLLQGSSEAFF.

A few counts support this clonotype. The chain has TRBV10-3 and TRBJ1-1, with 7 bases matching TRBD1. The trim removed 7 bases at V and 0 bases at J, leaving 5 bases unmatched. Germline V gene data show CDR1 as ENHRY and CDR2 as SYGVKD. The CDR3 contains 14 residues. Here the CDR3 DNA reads TGTGCCATCACGGGAGGACAGGTGAACACTGAAGCTTTCTTT. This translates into CAITGGQVNTEAFF.

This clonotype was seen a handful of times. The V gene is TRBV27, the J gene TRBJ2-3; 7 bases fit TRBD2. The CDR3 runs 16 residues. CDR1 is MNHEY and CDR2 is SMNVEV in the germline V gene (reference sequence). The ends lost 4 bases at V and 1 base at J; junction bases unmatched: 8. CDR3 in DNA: TGTGCCAGCAGTTGGTCGGGGGGTATGGGCACAGATACGCAGTATTTT. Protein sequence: CASSWSGGMGTDTQYF.

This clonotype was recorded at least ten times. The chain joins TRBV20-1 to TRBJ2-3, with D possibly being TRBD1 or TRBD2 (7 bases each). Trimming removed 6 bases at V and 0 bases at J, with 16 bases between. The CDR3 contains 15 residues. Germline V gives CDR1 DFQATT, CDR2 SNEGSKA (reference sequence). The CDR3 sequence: CSAQGGIDSTDTQYF. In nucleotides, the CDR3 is TGCAGTGCCCAGGGGGGGATAGACAGCACAGATACGCAGTATTTT.

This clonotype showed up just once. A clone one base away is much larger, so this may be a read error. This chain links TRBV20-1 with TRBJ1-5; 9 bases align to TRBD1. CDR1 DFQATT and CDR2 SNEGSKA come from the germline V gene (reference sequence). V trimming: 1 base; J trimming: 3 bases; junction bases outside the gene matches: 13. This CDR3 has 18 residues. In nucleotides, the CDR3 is TGCAGTGCTAGAGGGGAAATACAGGGGGCCCTTTCCAATCAGCCCCAGCATTTT. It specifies CSARGEIQGALSNQPQHF.

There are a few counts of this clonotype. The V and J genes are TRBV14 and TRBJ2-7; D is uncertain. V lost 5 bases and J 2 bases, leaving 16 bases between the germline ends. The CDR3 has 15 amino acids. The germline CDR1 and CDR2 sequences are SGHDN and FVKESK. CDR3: CASSENEAIPYEQYF. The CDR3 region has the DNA TGTGCCAGCAGCGAGAACGAGGCAATTCCCTACGAGCAGTACTTC.

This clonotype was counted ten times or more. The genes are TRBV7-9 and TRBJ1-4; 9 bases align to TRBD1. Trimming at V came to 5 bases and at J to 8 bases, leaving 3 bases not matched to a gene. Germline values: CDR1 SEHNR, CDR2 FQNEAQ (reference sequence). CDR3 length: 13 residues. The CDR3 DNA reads TGTGCCAGCAGCGGGACAGGGCGCGAAAAACTGTTTTTT. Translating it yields CASSGTGREKLFF. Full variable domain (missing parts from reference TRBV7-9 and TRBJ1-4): DTGVSQNPRHKITKRGQNVTFRCDPISEHNRLYWYRQTLGQGPEFLTYFQNEAQLEKSRLLSDRFSAERPKGSFSTLEIQRTEQGDSAMYLCASSGTGREKLFFGSGTQLSVL.